The clone carrying this TCR beta chain occurred a few times. Its cognate antigen is unknown. Germline CDR1 SQVTM, CDR2 ANQGSEA. The CDR3 is 13 residues long. Trimming cost V 8 bases and J 3 bases, with 16 bases left between them. The study ran its PCR with 60 Vbeta and 13 Jbeta primers. Generated by immunoSEQ multiplex PCR, the TCRdb table keeps only in-frame clones and is missing some. Of 95,000 to 150,000 clones listed, 15% to 20% are singletons. This sample is drawn from a study of cytomegalovirus exposure and HLA in healthy donors. Broader study findings: A later analysis found most CMV-associated TCR beta chains apparently HLA-restricted. Later, an analysis showed that TCR beta chains associated with HLA were more clonally expanded than others that were equally common. Cytomegalovirus status was reportedly diagnosed by the classifier with high specificity and sensitivity.

The sample comprised PBMCs. The clonotype originates from a female donor in good health and CMV-seropositive. The gene calls are TRBV29-1 and TRBJ1-1; a possible D gene is TRBD1 (5 bases). As DNA, the CDR3 is TGCAGCTCTGGGGGGACGGGTTACACTGAAGCTTTCTTT. This codes for CSSGGTGYTEAFF.